Listed below are T cell receptor beta chains from one sample, sequenced in a study of cytomegalovirus exposure and HLA in healthy donors. This table comes from immunoSEQ multiplex PCR, and its TCRdb copy is limited to in-frame clones, with some not included. The sample has about 130,000 clones, 70% to 85% seen once. The material sequenced was PBMCs. All receptors come from a man aged 50-59 years in good health and CMV-seronegative. Each CDR3 is given with its conserved first and last residue. A D gene is named only where the DNA matches it firmly. Size is stated for part of the rows, as once, few or many counts, or as a class when the clone is expanded.

v_call	clone_size	d_call	j_call	cdr3_nt	cdr3_aa
TRBV30	once	NA	TRBJ1-1	TGTGCCTGGAGTGTAGGACAGTGGAACACTGAAGCTTTCTTT	CAWSVGQWNTEAFF
TRBV6-1	once	TRBD1	TRBJ1-1	TGTGCCAGCAGTGAAGCGGTTACAGGGGGCTACACTGAAGCTTTCTTT	CASSEAVTGGYTEAFF
TRBV19	NA	NA	TRBJ1-6	TGTGCCAGTTGGGGCAGGGATAATTCACCCCTCCACTTT	CASWGRDNSPLHF
TRBV7-9	NA	TRBD1	TRBJ2-7	TGTGCCAGCAGCCGTAGACAGGGTTCGTACGAGCAGTACTTC	CASSRRQGSYEQYF
TRBV29-1	NA	NA	TRBJ2-1	TGCAGCGCCGAGCGGGCCTCCTACAATGAGCAGTTCTTC	CSAERASYNEQFF
TRBV19	NA	NA	TRBJ2-7	TGTGCCAGTAGGCCCGGGACACGGAGCTCCTACGAGCAGTACTTC	CASRPGTRSSYEQYF
TRBV6-1	NA	NA	TRBJ1-2	TGTGCCAGCAGCTGGGGGACTCTAGGGAATGGCTACACCTTC	CASSWGTLGNGYTF
TRBV7-3	NA	NA	TRBJ2-2	TGTGCCAGCAGCTTAAGGGGACACCAATCGAGTGCGCTGTTTTTT	CASSLRGHQSSALFF
TRBV6-6	NA	NA	TRBJ1-5	TGTGCCAGCAGTTACTTGGGAGGGGCCCATCAGCCCCAGCATTTT	CASSYLGGAHQPQHF
TRBV27	NA	TRBD1	TRBJ1-1	TGTGCCAGCCGCCAAAGAGGGGGCGCGGGTACTGAAGCTTTCTTT	CASRQRGGAGTEAFF
TRBV11-2	NA	NA	TRBJ1-4	TGTGCCAGCAGTCGCCGGGGGGCGGGTGGGGAAAAACTGTTTTTT	CASSRRGAGGEKLFF
TRBV4-3	NA	NA	TRBJ2-4	TGCGCCAGCAGCCAATACAGGGGACTAGCCAAAAACATTCAGTACTTC	CASSQYRGLAKNIQYF
TRBV6-1	NA	TRBD1	TRBJ2-6	TGTGCCAGCAGTGAAAAATTCGGGACAGGGGGCGCTGGGGCCAACGTCCTGACTTTC	CASSEKFGTGGAGANVLTF
TRBV19	once	NA	TRBJ1-3	TGTGCCAGTAGTTGGGGGGACTCTGGAAACACCATATATTTT	CASSWGDSGNTIYF
TRBV5-6	NA	TRBD1	TRBJ1-6	TGTGCCAGCAGCCGGACAGGGGGCAATTCACCCCTCCACTTT	CASSRTGGNSPLHF
TRBV27	NA	TRBD1	TRBJ1-6	TGTGCCAGCAGTCCACGGGGGACAGGGATGTCACCCCTCCACTTT	CASSPRGTGMSPLHF
TRBV18	NA	NA	TRBJ2-7	TGTGCCAGCTCACCAGGGGGCAGCGCCGGCGAGCAGTACTTC	CASSPGGSAGEQYF
TRBV30	NA	NA	TRBJ2-7	TGTGCCTGGAGTGGCCTAATAGCGCAGTACTTC	CAWSGLIAQYF
TRBV7-8	NA	TRBD1	TRBJ1-2	TGTGCCAGCACCGGATTGAGGGGGCCTGGCTACACCTTC	CASTGLRGPGYTF
TRBV5-1	NA	TRBD1	TRBJ2-1	TGCGCCAGCAGCTTACGGGGACAGGGTGATGCTGAGCAGTTCTTC	CASSLRGQGDAEQFF
TRBV5-1	NA	TRBD2	TRBJ2-5	TGCGCCAGCAGGGGGCTAGCGGGGGAAGAGACCCAGTACTTC	CASRGLAGEETQYF
TRBV27	NA	TRBD1	TRBJ2-7	TGTGCCAGCAGGCCCGTCCCGGGACAGGGATCCTACGAGCAGTACTTC	CASRPVPGQGSYEQYF
TRBV21-1	once	NA	TRBJ1-5	TGTGCCAGCAGCAAAGTAGGCCAGGGGGTAGGCAATCAGCCCCAGCATTTT	CASSKVGQGVGNQPQHF
TRBV30	NA	TRBD2	TRBJ2-7	TGTGCCTGGAGTCGGGCTAGCGGGGTCTACGAGCAGTACTTC	CAWSRASGVYEQYF
TRBV19	NA	NA	TRBJ1-4	TGTGCCAGTCGGCGGTCCACTAATGAAAAACTGTTTTTT	CASRRSTNEKLFF
TRBV7-9	NA	NA	TRBJ1-2	TGTGCCAGCAGCCCCACAGGGTATGGGGACTATGGCTACACCTTC	CASSPTGYGDYGYTF
TRBV6-1	NA	TRBD2	TRBJ2-7	TGTGCCAGCAGTGAGCCCTGGCAGCGGGGCGAGCAGTACTTC	CASSEPWQRGEQYF
TRBV7-8	NA	NA	TRBJ2-7	TGTGCCAGCAGCTTAGCGGCCACCAGTAACTACGAGCAGTACTTC	CASSLAATSNYEQYF
TRBV5-4	once	TRBD1	TRBJ2-2	TGTGCCAGCAGCTTGTCGGGACAGGGCTTCACCGGGGAGCTGTTTTTT	CASSLSGQGFTGELFF
TRBV19	NA	NA	TRBJ2-7	TGTGCCAGTAGTATCAAGACAGGACCCTACGAGCAGTACTTC	CASSIKTGPYEQYF
TRBV21-1	NA	NA	TRBJ1-2	TGTGCCAGCAGCAAAGTGGACCTGAAAGGGGGCCCCATCTATGGCTACACCTTC	CASSKVDLKGGPIYGYTF
TRBV20-1	NA	NA	TRBJ1-2	TGCAGTGCTAGGGGAGGCGGCTACACCTTC	CSARGGGYTF
TRBV2	few	TRBD2	TRBJ2-1	TGTGCCATTAAAGTGACTAGCGGGGGGGCGGCTGCACCGGGGGAGCAGTTCTTC	CAIKVTSGGAAAPGEQFF
TRBV2	NA	NA	TRBJ2-7	TGTGCCAGCAGGGCCTGGACAGCTAATTCCTACGAGCAGTACTTC	CASRAWTANSYEQYF
TRBV4-1	NA	NA	TRBJ2-5	TGCGCCAGCAGCCGCCTAGCAGGGGCACAAGAGACCCAGTACTTC	CASSRLAGAQETQYF
TRBV2	NA	NA	TRBJ1-1	TGTGCCAGCAGTGAATTGCGGTCTGAAGCTTTCTTT	CASSELRSEAFF
TRBV6-5	NA	TRBD1	TRBJ1-1	TGTGCCAGCAGTTACGACAGGGCAACAAACACTGAAGCTTTCTTT	CASSYDRATNTEAFF
TRBV19	NA	NA	TRBJ1-2	TGTGCCAGTAGTCCCGCGGGTTACAATGGCTACACCTTC	CASSPAGYNGYTF
TRBV11-3	NA	NA	TRBJ2-1	TGTGCCAGCAGCGTGGGCCGCGGGAATGAGCAGTTCTTC	CASSVGRGNEQFF
TRBV29-1	NA	NA	TRBJ1-4	TGCAGCGTGGCCAGTCCGGGGTTCGGTGAAAAACTGTTTTTT	CSVASPGFGEKLFF
TRBV7-2	NA	NA	TRBJ2-5	TGTGCCAGCCGCCGGGTGCAAGAGACCCAGTACTTC	CASRRVQETQYF
TRBV27	NA	NA	TRBJ2-1	TGTGCCAGCACATCCGGGACTCACAATGAGCAGTTCTTC	CASTSGTHNEQFF
TRBV2	NA	NA	TRBJ1-1	TGTGCCAGCACACCCTTTAGCAGGGAAGCTGAAGCTTTCTTT	CASTPFSREAEAFF
TRBV15	once	TRBD1	TRBJ1-3	TGTGCCACCAGCGCCGGGACAGGGGCCCTAAACACCATATATTTT	CATSAGTGALNTIYF
TRBV7-9	NA	TRBD2	TRBJ2-3	TGTGCCAGCAGCCCCATTTGGGCTAGCGGGGGCCTCACAGATACGCAGTATTTT	CASSPIWASGGLTDTQYF
TRBV19	NA	TRBD2	TRBJ2-1	TGTGCCACCTCGGGGGGGCCGGATCTTGGGAATGAGCAGTTCTTC	CATSGGPDLGNEQFF
TRBV15	once	TRBD1	TRBJ2-3	TGTGCCACCAGCAGAGTTCCGGCGGGACAGGGGTACACAGATACGCAGTATTTT	CATSRVPAGQGYTDTQYF
TRBV11-3	NA	NA	TRBJ1-2	TGTGCCAGCAGCTTGGCATGCAGGGACTATGGCTACACCTTC	CASSLACRDYGYTF
TRBV5-1	NA	TRBD1	TRBJ1-1	TGCGCCAGCAGCTTTGGGACAGGGGTCACTGAAGCTTTCTTT	CASSFGTGVTEAFF
TRBV5-4	NA	NA	TRBJ1-1	TGTGCCAGCAGCTCTTGGGGAGGGAACACTGAAGCTTTCTTT	CASSSWGGNTEAFF
TRBV19	NA	TRBD2	TRBJ2-1	TGTGCCAGTAGTGTTTCTCTTCCTAGCGGAATATACAATGAGCAGTTCTTC	CASSVSLPSGIYNEQFF
TRBV5-8	NA	NA	TRBJ2-3	TGTGCCAGCAGCTTTGGGGCTGACACAGATACGCAGTATTTT	CASSFGADTDTQYF